This T cell receptor (beta chain) was sequenced during a study of control samples from healthy donors and cancer patients. TCRdb keeps only in-frame clones here, not all; method: immunoSEQ multiplex PCR. Of over 85,000 clones in the sample, approximately 90% are singletons; the top ten hold roughly 2.5%. CDR3 length: 16 residues. V dropped 5 bases and J dropped 0 bases, with 16 bases sitting between them. The germline V gene encodes CDR1 SGHVS and CDR2 FQNEAQ. The clonotype originates from a woman aged 18-35 years in good health. The rearrangement links TRBV7-8 to TRBJ1-1, with D perhaps matching TRBD1 (6 bases). Sequenced material: blood. This chain's CDR3 is CASSQTDRAMNTEAFF. CDR3 DNA sequence: TGTGCCAGCAGCCAAACGGACAGAGCTATGAACACTGAAGCTTTCTTT.